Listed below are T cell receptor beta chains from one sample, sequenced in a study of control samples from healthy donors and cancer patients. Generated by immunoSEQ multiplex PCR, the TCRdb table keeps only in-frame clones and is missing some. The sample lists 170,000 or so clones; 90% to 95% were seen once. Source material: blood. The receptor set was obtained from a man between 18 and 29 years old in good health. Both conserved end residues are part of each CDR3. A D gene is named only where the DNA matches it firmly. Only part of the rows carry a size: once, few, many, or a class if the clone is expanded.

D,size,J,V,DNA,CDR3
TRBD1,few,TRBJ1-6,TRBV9,TGTGCCAGCAGCGAGCATGAGACAGGGGAATCACCCCTCCACTTT,CASSEHETGESPLHF
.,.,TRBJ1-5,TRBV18,TGTGCCAGCTCCCCCGATCCCAATCAGCCCCAGCATTTT,CASSPDPNQPQHF
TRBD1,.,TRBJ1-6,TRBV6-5,TGTGCCAGCAGTTACTCACGGGACAGTCACTCACCCCTCCACTTT,CASSYSRDSHSPLHF
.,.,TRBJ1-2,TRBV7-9,TGTGCCAGCAGCTTAGCCACAGCCCAAACAGCTTCGGTTAGCTATGGCTACACCTTC,CASSLATAQTASVSYGYTF
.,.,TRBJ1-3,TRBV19,TGTGCCAGTAGTGGGACTAACTCTGGAAACACCATATATTTT,CASSGTNSGNTIYF
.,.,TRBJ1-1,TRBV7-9,TGTGCCAGCAGCTCCCCCGCCGGATCGAACACTGAAGCTTTCTTT,CASSSPAGSNTEAFF
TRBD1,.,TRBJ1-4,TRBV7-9,TGTGCCAGCAGCTTATTAATCAGGGGGCTGCGGACTAATGAAAAACTGTTTTTT,CASSLLIRGLRTNEKLFF
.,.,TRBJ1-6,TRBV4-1,TGCGCCAGCAGCCAACAGTCTAATTCACCCCTCCACTTT,CASSQQSNSPLHF
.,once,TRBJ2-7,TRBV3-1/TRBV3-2,TGTGCCAGCAGCCAAGATCAGGCCTCCTACGAGCAGTACTTC,CASSQDQASYEQYF
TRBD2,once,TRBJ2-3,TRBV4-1,TGCGCCAGCAGCCAAGAGGTGACTAGCGGGGGGAATACGCAGTATTTT,CASSQEVTSGGNTQYF
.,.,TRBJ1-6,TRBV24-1,TGTGCCACCAGTGGAGTAGGGGGGCTCGGATCAAATTCACCCCTCCACTTT,CATSGVGGLGSNSPLHF
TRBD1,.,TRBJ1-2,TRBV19,TGTGCCAGTAGTCCTGGACAGGGCCGCTATGGCTACACCTTC,CASSPGQGRYGYTF
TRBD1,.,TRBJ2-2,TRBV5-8,TGTGCCAGCAGCTTGTTTACAGGGGGATTGCCGAACACCGGGGAGCTGTTTTTT,CASSLFTGGLPNTGELFF
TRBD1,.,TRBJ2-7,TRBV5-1,TGCGCCAGCAGCTTTCTTCAGGGACAGGGGGTCTACGAGCAGTACTTC,CASSFLQGQGVYEQYF
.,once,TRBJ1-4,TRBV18,TGTGCCAGCTCACCAGGGATAGCCGCAACTAATGAAAAACTGTTTTTT,CASSPGIAATNEKLFF
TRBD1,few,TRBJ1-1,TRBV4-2,TGTGCCAGCAGCCAAGAGGGGACAGGGTGGCCTGAAGCTTTCTTT,CASSQEGTGWPEAFF
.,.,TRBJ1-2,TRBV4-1,TGCGCCAGCAGCTCCCGCACGGGACAAGGTTATGGCTACACCTTC,CASSSRTGQGYGYTF
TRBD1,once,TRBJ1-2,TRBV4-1,TGCGCCAGCAGCCAACCTTCCGGGACAGGGGGAGGTGGCTACACCTTC,CASSQPSGTGGGGYTF
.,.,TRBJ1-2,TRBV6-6,TGTGCCAGCAGACCCACGGCTGGGGGGGGGAAGGATGGCTACACCTTC,CASRPTAGGGKDGYTF
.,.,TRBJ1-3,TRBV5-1,TGCGCCAGCAGCTTGACGGACAGTATCGGAAACACCATATATTTT,CASSLTDSIGNTIYF
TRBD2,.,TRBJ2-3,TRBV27,TGTGCCAGCAGTTTAAGTCGGGGGGGTCGGGTTACGCAGTATTTT,CASSLSRGGRVTQYF
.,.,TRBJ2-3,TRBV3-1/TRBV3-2,TGTGCCAGCAGCCAGGCCGGATCTACGCAGTATTTT,CASSQAGSTQYF
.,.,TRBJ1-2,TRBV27,TGTGCCAGCAGTTCGGGACACCTGGCTAACTATGGCTACACCTTC,CASSSGHLANYGYTF
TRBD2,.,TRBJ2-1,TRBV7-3,TGTGCCAGCAGCTTAAGGGCTAGCGGGGGGGCCAAGGATATGGGCAATGAGCAGTTCTTC,CASSLRASGGAKDMGNEQFF
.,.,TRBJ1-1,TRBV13,TGTGCCAGCAGTCGACGGAGGGAGGCCACTGAAGCTTTCTTT,CASSRRREATEAFF
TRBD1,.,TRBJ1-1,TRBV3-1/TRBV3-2,TGTGCCAGCAGCCAAACAGGGGGCATTGGAGCTTTCTTT,CASSQTGGIGAFF
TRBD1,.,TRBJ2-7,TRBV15,TGTGCCACCAGCATGAAGGGACAGGGTCCCTACGAGCAGTACTTC,CATSMKGQGPYEQYF
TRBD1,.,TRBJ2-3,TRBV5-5,TGTGCCAGCAGCATCAGGGGGCCCGAAGATACGCAGTATTTT,CASSIRGPEDTQYF
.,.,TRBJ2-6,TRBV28,TGTGCCAGCAGTTCCCCCCGAGGGAGCTCTGGGGCCAACGTCCTGACTTTC,CASSSPRGSSGANVLTF
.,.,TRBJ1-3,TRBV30,TGTGCCTGGAGCAGGGGCGGTGGAAACACCATATATTTT,CAWSRGGGNTIYF
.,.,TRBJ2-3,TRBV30,TGTGCCTGGAGTGCGCGCCAGGTAGATACGCAGTATTTT,CAWSARQVDTQYF
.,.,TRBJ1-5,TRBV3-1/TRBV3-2,TGTGCCAGCAGCCTCGGACAGAAGCCCCAGCATTTT,CASSLGQKPQHF
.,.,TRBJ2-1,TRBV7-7,TGTGCCAGCAGCCCGCAGGGGAGCTCCTACAATGAGCAGTTCTTC,CASSPQGSSYNEQFF
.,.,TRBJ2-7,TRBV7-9,TGTGCCAGCAGCTTAGTGACAGACTACGAGCAGTACTTC,CASSLVTDYEQYF
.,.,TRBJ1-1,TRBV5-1,TGCGCCAGCAGCTTGGTCAGGGAAGGCACTGAAGCTTTCTTT,CASSLVREGTEAFF
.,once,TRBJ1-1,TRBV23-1,TGCGCCAGCAAACCTGACAGTTGGATAGGGTGCACTGAAGCTTTCTTT,CASKPDSWIGCTEAFF
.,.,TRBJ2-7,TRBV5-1,TGCGCCAGCAGCTTGGGCAGGAGTTACGAGCAGTACTTC,CASSLGRSYEQYF
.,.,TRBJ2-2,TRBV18,TGTGCCAGCTCACCTTATACTACGAACACCGGGGAGCTGTTTTTT,CASSPYTTNTGELFF
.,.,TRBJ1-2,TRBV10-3,TGTGCCACCTGCGACCCCTTTACCCGGCGGCACTATGGCTACACCTTC,CATCDPFTRRHYGYTF
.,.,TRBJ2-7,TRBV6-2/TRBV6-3,TGTGCCAGCAGTTACCTTTTACCACTTATCCACGAGCAGTACTTC,CASSYLLPLIHEQYF
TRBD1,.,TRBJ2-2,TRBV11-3,TGTGCCAGCAGCCCCGGGTTGGGACAGTATGACACCGGGGAGCTGTTTTTT,CASSPGLGQYDTGELFF
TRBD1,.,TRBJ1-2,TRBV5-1,TGCGCCAGCACCTACGATTTGGGACAGGTGGGCGGCTACACCTTC,CASTYDLGQVGGYTF
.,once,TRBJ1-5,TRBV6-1,TGTGCCAGCAGTGAACTTACCGTTAGCAATCAGCCCCAGCATTTT,CASSELTVSNQPQHF
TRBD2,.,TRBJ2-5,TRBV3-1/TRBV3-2,TGTGCCAGCAGCCACCCCCGGGGTACTAGCGGGGGGGGTGAGACCCAGTACTTC,CASSHPRGTSGGGETQYF
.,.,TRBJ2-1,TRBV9,TGTGCCAGCAGCGTAGGATTACGAGAATCCTACAATGAGCAGTTCTTC,CASSVGLRESYNEQFF
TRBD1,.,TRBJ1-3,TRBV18,TGTGCCAGCTCAGCTGACAGGGGCACTGGAAACACCATATATTTT,CASSADRGTGNTIYF
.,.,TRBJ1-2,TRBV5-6,TGTGCCAGCAGCTCCCTTGGCTATGGCTACACCTTC,CASSSLGYGYTF
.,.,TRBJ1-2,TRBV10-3,TGTGCCATCAGTGAGGGACGGGCAAGCTATGGCTACACCTTC,CAISEGRASYGYTF
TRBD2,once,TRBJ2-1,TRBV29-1,TGCAGCGTCCGCCGATGGACTAGCGGGGGGGCGGGCTACAATGAGCAGTTCTTC,CSVRRWTSGGAGYNEQFF
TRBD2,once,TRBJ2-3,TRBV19,TGTGCCAGTAGTATTTACGAGACTAGCGGGGTTGATACGCAGTATTTT,CASSIYETSGVDTQYF
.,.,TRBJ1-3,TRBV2,TGTGCCAGCAGTGCGAACTCTGGAAACACCATATATTTT,CASSANSGNTIYF
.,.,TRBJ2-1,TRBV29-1,TGCAGCGGCGGGGCATACAATGAGCAGTTCTTC,CSGGAYNEQFF
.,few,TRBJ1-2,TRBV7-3,TGTGCCAGCAGCCCTGGGGTCGGATCGGGAGGCTACACCTTC,CASSPGVGSGGYTF
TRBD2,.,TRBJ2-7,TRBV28,TGTGCCAGCAGGGAAGGGACTAGCTCCTACGAGCAGTACTTC,CASREGTSSYEQYF
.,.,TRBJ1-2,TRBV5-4,TGTGCCAGCAGCTTATCCGGGGACTGGGGCTACACCTTC,CASSLSGDWGYTF
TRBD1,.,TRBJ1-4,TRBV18,TGTGCCAGCTCACCGGGACAGGGGGCAAGTGACGGTGAAAAACTGTTTTTT,CASSPGQGASDGEKLFF
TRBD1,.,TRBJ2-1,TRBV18,TGTGCCAGCTCACCCCCATCCGGGACAGGGGGCGATGAGCAGTTCTTC,CASSPPSGTGGDEQFF
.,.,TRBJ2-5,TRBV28,TGTGCCAGCAGTCCCCTCTTGAGTGGGAGCGGAGTGGAGACCCAGTACTTC,CASSPLLSGSGVETQYF